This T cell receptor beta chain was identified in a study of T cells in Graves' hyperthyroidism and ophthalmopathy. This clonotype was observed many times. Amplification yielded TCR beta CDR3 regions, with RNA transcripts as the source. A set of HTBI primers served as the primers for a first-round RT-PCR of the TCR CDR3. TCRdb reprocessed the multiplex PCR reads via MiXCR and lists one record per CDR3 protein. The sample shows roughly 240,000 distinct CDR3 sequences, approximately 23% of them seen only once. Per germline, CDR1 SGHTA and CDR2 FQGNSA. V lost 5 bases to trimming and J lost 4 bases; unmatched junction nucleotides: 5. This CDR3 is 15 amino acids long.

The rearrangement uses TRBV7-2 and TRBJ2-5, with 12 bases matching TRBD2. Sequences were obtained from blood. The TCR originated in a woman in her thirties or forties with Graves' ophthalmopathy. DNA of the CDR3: TGTGCCAGCAGCCCCACTAGCGGGAGGACAGAGACCCAGTACTTC. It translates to CASSPTSGRTETQYF.